This T cell receptor (beta chain) was sequenced in a study of beta chain features in type 1 diabetes. CD45RO/CCR7/CD25/CD127/CD95/CD27 sorting isolated CD4+ naive, central memory, regulatory and stem cell-like memory cells. This clone was picked up a small number of times. Germline CDR1 reads SGDLS; CDR2 reads YYNGEE. The ends were cut back, 0 bases at V and 2 bases at J, with 7 bases in the middle. The CDR3 sequence is 14 residues long. Expressed TCRB transcripts were sequenced because the isolated RNA had all been reverse transcribed beforehand. The repertoire was sequenced with immunoSEQ multiplex PCR; TCRdb's copy has only in-frame clones and lacks some. Of hundreds of thousands of clones in the sample, roughly 15% are singletons; the top ten hold about 0.03%.

The origin of this receptor is a woman aged 40 to 50 in good health. V gene TRBV9 combines with J gene TRBJ2-3; D gene uncertain. The sequenced material came from naive CD4+ T cells from blood. In DNA, the CDR3 is TGTGCCAGCAGCGTAGGCGACTTCACAGATACGCAGTATTTT. Its protein is CASSVGDFTDTQYF.